Following are 26 T cell receptor beta chains from one sample sequenced in a study of cytotoxic CD8 clonotypes in ibrutinib-treated CLL (dated by TCRdb to about 2021). According to the study, the label for this sample's time point signals: progressive disease on ibrutinib. Library preparation used the immunoSEQ multiplex PCR assay. TCRdb obtained this table from immuneACCESS and retained in-frame rearrangements with V and J assigned. These tables miss some clones; where compared with another copy, unresolved V genes account for less than half of the shortfall, and the remainder is unexplained. The sample yields about 74,000 clones; around 81% were counted once. Of the sample, roughly 7.7% falls within the top ten clones. The starting material was PBMCs, obtained at disease progression, from a patient treated with ibrutinib. These receptors originate from a human donor with chronic lymphocytic leukemia.

The J gene is TRBJ1-5, the V gene TRBV6-5; D is ambiguous. This CDR3 has 16 residues. V was trimmed by 2 bases and J by 6 bases, leaving 17 bases between them. Germline lookup yields CDR1 MNHEY and CDR2 SVGAGI. CDR3 sequence (DNA): TGTGCCAGCAGTTACATCGACCCCAAACGGGGTCAGCCCCAGCATTTT. It codes for CASSYIDPKRGQPQHF.

The rearrangement uses TRBV30 and TRBJ2-1; TRBD2 agrees at 13 bases. After removal of 4 bases from V and 7 bases from J, the junction contained 4 bases not matched to a gene. Germline V CDR1 and CDR2: GTSNPN, SVGIG (reference sequence). CDR3 length: 14 residues. The CDR3 protein is CAWTGLAGRNEQFF. Written as DNA, the CDR3 is TGTGCCTGGACGGGACTAGCGGGAAGGAATGAGCAGTTCTTC.

This clone was seen a single time. The chain employs TRBV2 and TRBJ1-3; D is uncertain. This CDR3 spans 13 amino acids. Between the trimmed V and J ends, which lost 2 bases and 7 bases, there was a span of 9 bases. CDR1 and CDR2 (germline): SNHLY, FYNNEI. The CDR3 DNA sequence: TGTGCCAGCAGTGAAAGCAGGTCGAACACCATATATTTT. Translating it yields CASSESRSNTIYF. The variable domain in full, completed from reference TRBV2 and TRBJ1-3, reads EPEVTQTPSHQVTQMGQEVILRCVPISNHLYFYWYRQILGQKVEFLVSFYNNEISEKSEIFDDQFSVERPDGSNFTLKIRSTKLEDSAMYFCASSESRSNTIYFGEGSWLTVV.

This chain links TRBV2 with TRBJ1-2, with a possible D match to TRBD1 (6 bases). CDR1 and CDR2 from the germline V gene are SNHLY and FYNNEI. This CDR3 region has 15 residues. V was pared by 4 bases and J by 5 bases, with 17 bases between. CDR3 nucleotides: TGTGCCAGCAGTGTCTTCTCAGGGGCCCTATATGGCTACACCTTC. This translates into CASSVFSGALYGYTF.

This clone has only a few counts. J is TRBJ1-5 and V is TRBV10-2; 7 bases are shared with TRBD1. The CDR3 covers 14 residues. V dropped 6 bases and J dropped 7; count of bases not matched to a gene: 9. Germline V gene lookup returns CDR1 WSHSY and CDR2 SAAADI. The CDR3 coding sequence is TGCGCCAGCAGCGAGGGACAGTGGGGACAGCCCCAGCATTTT. It translates to CASSEGQWGQPQHF.

The rearrangement uses TRBV5-6 and TRBJ2-1; D possibly uses TRBD1 or TRBD2 (5 bases each). Germline CDR1 SGHDT, CDR2 YYEEEE. This CDR3 has 17 residues. Trimming pared 5 bases from V and 6 bases from J, leaving 24 bases between. For the CDR3, the DNA is TGTGCCAGCAGTTCATTTTTTGTTTGGGGACCCATCAATGAGCAGTTCTTC. Its protein product is CASSSFFVWGPINEQFF. The full variable domain, its missing parts supplied by reference TRBV5-6 and TRBJ2-1, is DAGVTQSPTHLIKTRGQQVTLRCSPKSGHDTVSWYQQALGQGPQFIFQYYEEEERQRGNFPDRFSGHQFPNYSSELNVNALLLGDSALYLCASSSFFVWGPINEQFFGPGTRLTVL.

The chain is built from TRBV2 and TRBJ2-3; perhaps TRBD2 as D (6 bases). The CDR3 sequence is 16 residues long. Between the trimmed V and J ends, which lost 6 bases and 5 bases, there was a span of 21 bases. Germline V CDR1 and CDR2: SNHLY, FYNNEI. The CDR3 DNA reads as TGTGCCAGCAGAGCGAGTCCCGGACTAAGAGTAGATACGCAGTATTTT. Protein: CASRASPGLRVDTQYF.

The V gene is TRBV2, the J gene TRBJ1-1; 9 nucleotides line up with TRBD1. Germline-derived CDR1 and CDR2 are SNHLY and FYNNEI. The CDR3 loop spans 16 amino acids. With V trimmed by 6 bases and J by 3 bases, 11 bases remained unmatched. Written as DNA, the CDR3 is TGTGCCAGCAGGCCCGGGACAGGGTCTCTCGACACTGAAGCTTTCTTT. This sequence encodes CASRPGTGSLDTEAFF.

The chain uses TRBV27 and TRBJ2-7; 10 positions match TRBD2. This CDR3 region has 15 residues. CDR1 and CDR2 (germline): MNHEY, SMNVEV (reference sequence). The junction had 5 bases not matched to a gene; V was cut back by 5 bases and J by 1 base. CDR3 in amino acids: CASSHSLAGSYEQYF. CDR3 DNA sequence: TGTGCCAGCAGTCACTCACTAGCGGGGTCCTACGAGCAGTACTTC.

The gene calls are TRBV27 and TRBJ1-1; D might be TRBD1 (5 bases). The CDR3 loop spans 13 amino acids. V was cut by 6 bases and J by 2 bases, with 10 bases left in between. Germline V lookup: CDR1 MNHEY, CDR2 SMNVEV (reference sequence). Here the CDR3 DNA reads TGTGCCAGCAGAGTGGGACTTAACACTGAAGCTTTCTTT. It translates to CASRVGLNTEAFF.

This clone was detected a few times. The chain employs TRBV28 and TRBJ2-7; D unresolved. V shed 1 base and J shed 0 bases, with 13 bases lying between them. Germline V gives CDR1 MDHEN, CDR2 SYDVKM. This CDR3 has 16 residues. This CDR3 reads CASSLFVGLPSYEQYF. Written as DNA, the CDR3 is TGTGCCAGCAGTTTATTTGTGGGTCTACCCTCCTACGAGCAGTACTTC. The whole variable domain, filled in from reference TRBV28 and TRBJ2-7, reads DVKVTQSSRYLVKRTGEKVFLECVQDMDHENMFWYRQDPGLGLRLIYFSYDVKMKEKGDIPEGYSVSREKKERFSLILESASTNQTSMYLCASSLFVGLPSYEQYFGPGTRLTVT.

The genes are TRBV5-1 and TRBJ2-3, with unresolved D. The germline V gene encodes CDR1 SGHRS and CDR2 YFSETQ. The CDR3 length is 16 residues. With 4 bases removed from V and 0 bases from J, the gap between germline ends came to 15 bases. The CDR3 sequence: CASSRSGSRSTDTQYF. CDR3 DNA sequence: TGCGCCAGCAGCAGGTCAGGAAGCCGTAGCACAGATACGCAGTATTTT.

The chain combines TRBV10-3 with TRBJ2-5, with 7 bases aligning to TRBD2. Germline loops: CDR1 ENHRY, CDR2 SYGVKD. This CDR3 has 15 residues. V was pared by 3 bases and J by 4 bases, with 8 bases of the junction left unmatched. The CDR3 nucleotides read TGTGCCATCAGTGATGCGAGCGGGAATAGAGAGACCCAGTACTTC. The encoded protein is CAISDASGNRETQYF.

CDR3 in DNA: TGTGCCAGCAGTTTAGGTCGGACAGGCTATGGCTACACCTTC. Translation: CASSLGRTGYGYTF. The J gene is TRBJ1-2, the V gene TRBV27, with 7 bases aligning to TRBD1. The germline V gene has CDR1 MNHEY and CDR2 SMNVEV (reference sequence). V lost 2 bases and J lost 4; bases outside the gene matches: 4. The CDR3 runs to 14 residues.

This sequence joins TRBV27 and TRBJ2-3; D not certain. The CDR3 spans 13 residues. Germline loops: CDR1 MNHEY, CDR2 SMNVEV (reference sequence). Between the trimmed V and J ends, which lost 4 bases and 1 base, there was a span of 6 bases. The CDR3 reads CASSSLRTDTQYF. In DNA, the CDR3 is TGTGCCAGCAGTTCATTACGCACAGATACGCAGTATTTT.

This clone was observed a few times. This rearrangement joins TRBV7-5 to TRBJ1-1. TRBV7-5 is tagged as a pseudogene. The length of the CDR3 is 14 residues. This CDR3 is CVRTPYSINTEAFF. CDR3 in DNA: TGTGTCAGAACCCCTTATAGCATCAACACTGAAGCTTTCTTT.

The gene calls are TRBV10-3 and TRBJ2-7; no definite D call. CDR1 ENHRY and CDR2 SYGVKD come from the germline V gene. The V end was cut by 6 bases, the J end by 3 bases, with 6 bases between. There are 11 residues in the CDR3. The CDR3 coding sequence is TGTGCCATCAGCCCACGCTACGAGCAGTACTTC. Translated: CAISPRYEQYF.

This clone was recorded a few times. The CDR3 sequence is CASKQRANNEKLFF. Here the CDR3 DNA reads TGTGCCAGTAAACAAAGGGCAAATAATGAAAAACTGTTTTTT. This sequence joins TRBV19 and TRBJ1-4; no reliable D call. This CDR3 is built from 14 residues. V gave up 7 bases and J gave up 4 bases, with 13 bases separating them. Germline assignment: CDR1 LNHDA and CDR2 SQIVND (reference sequence).

The J gene is TRBJ2-1, the V gene TRBV9; 11 bases are a match to TRBD2. The trim removed 0 bases at V and 5 bases at J, leaving 4 bases unmatched. This CDR3 has 16 residues. The germline V gene has CDR1 SGDLS and CDR2 YYNGEE. The CDR3 nucleotides are TGTGCCAGCAGCGTAGGGCTAGCGGGAGGAGACAATGAGCAGTTCTTC. Protein: CASSVGLAGGDNEQFF.

The chain uses TRBV13 and TRBJ2-7; D possibly matches TRBD1 or TRBD2 (5 bases each). This CDR3 has 11 residues. V dropped 3 bases and J dropped 5 bases, with 5 bases sitting between them. Germline V gives CDR1 PRHDT, CDR2 FYEKMQ (reference sequence). CDR3 nucleotide sequence: TGTGCCAGCAGCTTGGGGGACGAGCAGTACTTC. Translated, it gives CASSLGDEQYF. Complete variable domain (other parts from reference TRBV13 and TRBJ2-7): AAGVIQSPRHLIKEKRETATLKCYPIPRHDTVYWYQQGPGQDPQFLISFYEKMQSDKGSIPDRFSAQQFSDYHSELNMSSLELGDSALYFCASSLGDEQYFGPGTRLTVT.

The table lists this clone with a count of one. The chain has TRBV28 and TRBJ2-3; D is uncertain. CDR3 size: 12 residues. Germline CDR1 and CDR2: MDHEN and SYDVKM. Trimming stripped 3 bases from V and 4 bases from J, with 5 bases between. The CDR3 protein is CASSFRSDTQYF. DNA of the CDR3: TGTGCCAGCAGTTTCCGATCAGATACGCAGTATTTT. The variable domain in full, with the rest retrieved from reference TRBV28 and TRBJ2-3, is DVKVTQSSRYLVKRTGEKVFLECVQDMDHENMFWYRQDPGLGLRLIYFSYDVKMKEKGDIPEGYSVSREKKERFSLILESASTNQTSMYLCASSFRSDTQYFGPGTRLTVL.

The table lists this clone with a few counts. CDR3 in amino acids: CASIDRTGHGYTF. The CDR3 bases are TGTGCCAGCATTGACCGGACAGGGCATGGCTACACCTTC. The chain has TRBV6-5 and TRBJ1-2; 8 nucleotides align to TRBD1. V lost 7 bases to trimming and J lost 6 bases; unmatched junction nucleotides: 7. The CDR3 runs to 13 residues. Germline V gene data show CDR1 as MNHEY and CDR2 as SVGAGI.

This chain links TRBV5-4 with TRBJ2-6; no clear D. The V end was cut by 4 bases, the J end by 5 bases, with 7 bases between. Germline V CDR1 and CDR2: SGHNT, YYREEE (reference sequence). The CDR3 contains 13 residues. The CDR3 is CASSLWRANVLTF. CDR3 DNA sequence: TGTGCCAGCAGCCTCTGGAGGGCCAACGTCCTGACTTTC. Looking up the rest from reference TRBV5-4 and TRBJ2-6 gives the full variable domain: ETGVTQSPTHLIKTRGQQVTLRCSSQSGHNTVSWYQQALGQGPQFIFQYYREEENGRGNFPPRFSGLQFPNYSSELNVNALELDDSALYLCASSLWRANVLTFGAGSRLTVL.

The chain joins TRBV10-3 to TRBJ2-7; 11 bases are a match to TRBD1. Germline V gene data show CDR1 as ENHRY and CDR2 as SYGVKD. The CDR3 consists of 14 residues. V was clipped by 10 bases and J by 2 bases; unmatched bases: 7. CDR3 DNA: TGTGCCACCAAGGACAGGGGGCTGCCCTACGAGCAGTACTTC. Translation: CATKDRGLPYEQYF.

The J gene is TRBJ2-2, the V gene TRBV4-1; D gene ambiguous. Germline V gene sequence: CDR1 MGHRA, CDR2 YSYEKL. CDR3 length: 14 amino acids. The germline V and J ends were trimmed by 2 bases and 4 bases, with 8 bases remaining between them. CDR3 in amino acids: CASSQLPATGELFF. CDR3 DNA: TGCGCCAGCAGCCAACTTCCGGCCACCGGGGAGCTGTTTTTT.

The chain has TRBV19 and TRBJ2-7, with a possible D match to TRBD2 (6 bases). This CDR3 comprises 13 residues. The V gene's germline CDR1 is LNHDA and CDR2 SQIVND (reference sequence). The chain's CDR3 is CAPIYGSSYEQYF. Written as DNA, the CDR3 is TGTGCTCCCATATACGGGAGTAGTTACGAGCAGTACTTC.